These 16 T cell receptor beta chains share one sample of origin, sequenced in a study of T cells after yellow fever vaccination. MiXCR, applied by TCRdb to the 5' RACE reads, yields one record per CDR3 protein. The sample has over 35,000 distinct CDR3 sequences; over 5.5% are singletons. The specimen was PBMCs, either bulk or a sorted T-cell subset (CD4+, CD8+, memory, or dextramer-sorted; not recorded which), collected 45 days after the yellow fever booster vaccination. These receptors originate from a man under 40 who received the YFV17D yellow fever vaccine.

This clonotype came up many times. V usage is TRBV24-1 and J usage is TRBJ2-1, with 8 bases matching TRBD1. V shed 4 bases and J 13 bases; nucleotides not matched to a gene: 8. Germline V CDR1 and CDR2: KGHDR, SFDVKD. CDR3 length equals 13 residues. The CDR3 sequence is CATSDQSQGAQFF. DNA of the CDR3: TGTGCCACCAGTGACCAATCTCAGGGGGCCCAGTTCTTC.

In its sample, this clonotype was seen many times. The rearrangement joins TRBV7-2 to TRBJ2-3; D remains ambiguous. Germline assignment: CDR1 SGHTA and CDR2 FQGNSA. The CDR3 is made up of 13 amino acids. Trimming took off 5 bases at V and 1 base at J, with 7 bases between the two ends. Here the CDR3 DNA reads TGTGCCAGCAGCGCGCTTGGCACAGATACGCAGTATTTT. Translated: CASSALGTDTQYF.

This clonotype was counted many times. In DNA, the CDR3 is TGTGCCACCAGCAGAGCCTCCCCGGGACAGGGTACCGAGCAGTACTTC. Translation gives CATSRASPGQGTEQYF. The rearrangement joins TRBV15 to TRBJ2-7; 9 bases align to TRBD1. V shed 1 base, J shed 6 bases, and the junction held 10 bases outside the gene matches. Germline assignment: CDR1 LNHNV and CDR2 YYDKDF (reference sequence). This CDR3 is built from 16 residues.

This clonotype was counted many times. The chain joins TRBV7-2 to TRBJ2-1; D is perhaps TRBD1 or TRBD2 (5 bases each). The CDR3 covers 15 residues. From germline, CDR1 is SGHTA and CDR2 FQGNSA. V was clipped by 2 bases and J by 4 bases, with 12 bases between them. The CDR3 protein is CASSLLEGPYNEQFF. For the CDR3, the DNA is TGTGCCAGCAGCTTACTCGAGGGACCTTACAATGAGCAGTTCTTC.

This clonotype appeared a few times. DNA of the CDR3: TGTGCCAGCAGCCAGCAACCGGACCTTCGAAGGAATGAGCAGTTCTTC. Residues: CASSQQPDLRRNEQFF. The chain has TRBV7-8 and TRBJ2-1; no clear D gene. The CDR3 is 16 amino acids. Germline-derived CDR1 and CDR2 are SGHVS and FQNEAQ. V was shortened by 5 bases and J by 7 bases, with 21 bases between the two germline ends.

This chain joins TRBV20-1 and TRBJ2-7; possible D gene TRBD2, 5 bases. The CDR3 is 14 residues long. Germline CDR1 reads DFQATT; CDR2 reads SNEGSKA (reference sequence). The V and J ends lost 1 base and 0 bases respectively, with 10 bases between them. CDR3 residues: CSARVGDYSYEQYF. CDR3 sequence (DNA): TGCAGTGCTAGAGTTGGTGACTACTCCTACGAGCAGTACTTC.

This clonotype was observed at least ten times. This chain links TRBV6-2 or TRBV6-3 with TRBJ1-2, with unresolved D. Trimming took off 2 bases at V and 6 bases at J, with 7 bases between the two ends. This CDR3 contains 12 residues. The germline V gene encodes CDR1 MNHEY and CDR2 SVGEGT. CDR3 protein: CASSYAQHGYTF. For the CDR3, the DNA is TGTGCCAGCAGTTACGCCCAGCATGGCTACACCTTC.

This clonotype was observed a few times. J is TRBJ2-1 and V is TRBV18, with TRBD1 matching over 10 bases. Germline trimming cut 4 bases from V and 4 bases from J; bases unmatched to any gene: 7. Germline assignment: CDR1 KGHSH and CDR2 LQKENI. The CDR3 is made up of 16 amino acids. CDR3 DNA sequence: TGTGCCAGCTCACACCCGGGACAGGGGAATTACAATGAGCAGTTCTTC. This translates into CASSHPGQGNYNEQFF. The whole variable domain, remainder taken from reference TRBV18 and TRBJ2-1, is NAGVMQNPRHLVRRRGQEARLRCSPMKGHSHVYWYRQLPEEGLKFMVYLQKENIIDESGMPKERFSAEFPKEGPSILRIQQVVRGDSAAYFCASSHPGQGNYNEQFFGPGTRLTVL.

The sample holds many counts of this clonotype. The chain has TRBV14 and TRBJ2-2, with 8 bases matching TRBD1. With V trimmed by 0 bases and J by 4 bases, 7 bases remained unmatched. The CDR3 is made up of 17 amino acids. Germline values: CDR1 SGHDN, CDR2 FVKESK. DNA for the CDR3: TGTGCCAGCAGCCAAGAGAGAGACAGGGGACCCACCGGGGAGCTGTTTTTT. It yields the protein CASSQERDRGPTGELFF. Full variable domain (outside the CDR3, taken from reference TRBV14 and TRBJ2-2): EAGVTQFPSHSVIEKGQTVTLRCDPISGHDNLYWYRRVMGKEIKFLLHFVKESKQDESGMPNNRFLAERTGGTYSTLKVQPAELEDSGVYFCASSQERDRGPTGELFFGEGSRLTVL.

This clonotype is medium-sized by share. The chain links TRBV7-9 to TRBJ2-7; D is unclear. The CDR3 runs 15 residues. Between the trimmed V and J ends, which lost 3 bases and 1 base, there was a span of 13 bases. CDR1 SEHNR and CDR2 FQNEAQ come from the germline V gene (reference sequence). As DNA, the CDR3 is TGTGCCAGCAGCTTCCGATCGGGCCTATCCTACGAGCAGTACTTC. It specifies CASSFRSGLSYEQYF.

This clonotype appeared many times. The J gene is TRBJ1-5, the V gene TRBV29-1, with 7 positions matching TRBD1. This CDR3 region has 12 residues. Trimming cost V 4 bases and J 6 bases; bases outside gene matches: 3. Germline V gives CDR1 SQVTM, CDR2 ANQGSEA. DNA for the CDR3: TGCAGCGTTGGGGACAGCGGTCAGCCCCAGCATTTT. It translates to CSVGDSGQPQHF.

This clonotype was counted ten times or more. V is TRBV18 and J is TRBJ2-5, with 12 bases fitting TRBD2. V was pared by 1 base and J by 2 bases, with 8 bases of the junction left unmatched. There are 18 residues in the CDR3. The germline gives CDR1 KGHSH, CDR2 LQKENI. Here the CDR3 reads CASSPRTSGAEIQETQYF. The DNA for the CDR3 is TGTGCCAGCTCACCACGGACTAGCGGGGCCGAAATTCAAGAGACCCAGTACTTC.

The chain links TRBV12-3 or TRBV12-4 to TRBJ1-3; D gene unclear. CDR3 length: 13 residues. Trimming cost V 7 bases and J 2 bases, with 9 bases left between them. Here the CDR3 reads CASNPRAGNTIYF. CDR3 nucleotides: TGTGCCAGCAATCCGAGGGCTGGAAACACCATATATTTT.

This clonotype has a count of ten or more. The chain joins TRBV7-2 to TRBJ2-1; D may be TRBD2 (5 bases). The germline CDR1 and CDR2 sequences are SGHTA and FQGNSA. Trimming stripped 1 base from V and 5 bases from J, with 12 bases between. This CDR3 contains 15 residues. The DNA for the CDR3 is TGTGCCAGCAGCTTAGTCGGGAACGCGGACAATGAGCAGTTCTTC. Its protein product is CASSLVGNADNEQFF. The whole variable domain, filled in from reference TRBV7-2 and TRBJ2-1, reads GAGVSQSPSNKVTEKGKDVELRCDPISGHTALYWYRQSLGQGLEFLIYFQGNSAPDKSGLPSDRFSAERTGGSVSTLTIQRTQQEDSAVYLCASSLVGNADNEQFFGPGTRLTVL.

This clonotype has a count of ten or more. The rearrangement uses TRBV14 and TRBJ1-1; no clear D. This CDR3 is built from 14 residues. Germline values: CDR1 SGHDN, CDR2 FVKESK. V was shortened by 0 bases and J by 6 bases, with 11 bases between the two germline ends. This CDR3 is CASSQEVTAAEAFF. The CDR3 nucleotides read TGTGCCAGCAGCCAAGAAGTAACGGCCGCTGAAGCTTTCTTT.

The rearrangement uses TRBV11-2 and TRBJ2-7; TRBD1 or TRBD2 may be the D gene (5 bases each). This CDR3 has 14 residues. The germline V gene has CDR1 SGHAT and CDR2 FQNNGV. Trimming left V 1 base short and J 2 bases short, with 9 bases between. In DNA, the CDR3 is TGTGCCAGCAGCTTAGGGGGGAGCCCCTACGAGCAGTACTTC. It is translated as CASSLGGSPYEQYF.